The source of this TCR beta chain is a study of vaccination effects on CD4 cells after COVID-19. Study-wide context: Post-vaccine specimens arrived a median 72 days past the second dose.

In regard to this clone: Its antigen remains unknown.

With nine to eleven days of culture completed, CD4+ T cells were isolated. This person caught SARS-CoV-2 sometime from March to December 2020, and PCR testing confirmed the infection. Participants received two doses of either the BNT162b2 or mRNA-1273 vaccine. Cultures got half-medium changes with IL-2 on days 3 and 7. Sequenced by immunoSEQ multiplex PCR; TCRdb stores in-frame clones only, minus some. The sample yields 40,000 to 45,000 clones, approximately 82% seen once. Study-level points and caveats: Clones that were induced by infection or by vaccine showed marked contraction late after vaccination.

This CDR3 has 14 amino acids. Germline V gene lookup returns CDR1 KGHSH and CDR2 LQKENI. J lost 4 bases, V lost 3 bases, and 4 bases had no gene match. V is TRBV18 and J is TRBJ1-1; 8 bases map to TRBD1. The sample here was CD4+ T cells from PBMCs cultured without peptide, taken after COVID-19 vaccination. This sequence originates from a human donor who had a prior SARS-CoV-2 infection. The CDR3 sequence: CASSPETGGTEAFF. Here the CDR3 DNA reads TGTGCCAGCTCACCTGAAACAGGGGGCACTGAAGCTTTCTTT.